This T cell receptor beta chain was recovered during a study of shared T cell receptors in the human thymus. In germline, CDR1 is LGHNT, CDR2 FRNRAP. Trimming cost V 7 bases and J 4 bases; bases outside gene matches: 7. CDR3 length equals 14 residues. Produced via immunoSEQ multiplex PCR; TCRdb's table is partial and in-frame only. There are 540,000 or so clones in the sample; roughly 74% occur only once, and about 0.013% lies in the top ten. These data were also filed under a second study, of human thymus T cells. That paper adds: Resections were taken during corrective heart surgery, and the thymus tissue came from these.

The V gene is TRBV12-5, the J gene TRBJ2-5, with 9 bases that match TRBD1. Sequenced input: thymocytes. This clonotype was obtained from a boy under two years old with a congenital heart defect. The CDR3 sequence is CASVDRGGRETQYF. The CDR3 DNA is TGTGCTAGTGTCGACAGGGGGGGCAGAGAGACCCAGTACTTC. The full variable domain, its missing parts supplied by reference TRBV12-5 and TRBJ2-5, is DARVTQTPRHKVTEMGQEVTMRCQPILGHNTVFWYRQTMMQGLELLAYFRNRAPLDDSGMPKDRFSAEMPDATLATLKIQPSEPRDSAVYFCASVDRGGRETQYFGPGTRLLVL.